The present T cell receptor beta chain was sequenced within a study of blood T cell repertoires in COVID-19. In the study overall: The origin of the acute and convalescent COVID-19 samples was the United States, Italy and Spain. Sample material is recorded as cDNA or gDNA derived from T cells, B-cell-depleted T cells, or PBMCs.

The data were produced by immunoSEQ multiplex PCR, yet TCRdb's version contains in-frame clones alone and is incomplete. The sample shows some 250,000 clones, roughly 90% of them seen only once. The V gene end was trimmed by 0 bases and the J gene end by 7 bases; junction bases not matched to a gene: 3. The CDR3 consists of 14 residues. The V gene's germline CDR1 is SGHDT and CDR2 YYEEEE. Individuals aged roughly 18 to 95 years were recruited from about two dozen US areas. Cohort 3 donors counted as recovered after two negative PCRs, clearance, or resolved symptoms. The source of this sequence is a man in his forties or fifties who had recovered from COVID-19. The V call is TRBV5-6, the J call TRBJ1-5; 8 bases are shared with TRBD1. Sequencing was carried out using PBMCs or T cells enriched from blood (not recorded which). The CDR3: CASSLGRGLQPQHF. CDR3 in DNA: TGTGCCAGCAGCTTGGGCAGGGGGCTACAGCCCCAGCATTTT.